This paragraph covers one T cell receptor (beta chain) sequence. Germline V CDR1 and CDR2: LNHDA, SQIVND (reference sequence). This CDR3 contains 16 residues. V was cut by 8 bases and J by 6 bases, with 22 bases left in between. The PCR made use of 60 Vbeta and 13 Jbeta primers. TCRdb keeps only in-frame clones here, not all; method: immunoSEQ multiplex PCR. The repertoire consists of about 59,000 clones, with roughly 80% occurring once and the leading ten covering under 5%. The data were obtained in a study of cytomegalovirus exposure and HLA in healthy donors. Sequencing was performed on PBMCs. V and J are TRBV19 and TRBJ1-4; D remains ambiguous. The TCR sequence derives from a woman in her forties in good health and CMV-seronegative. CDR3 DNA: TGTGCCAGTGCCCCCCCTCGGGTCAGACTTCATGAAAAACTGTTTTTT. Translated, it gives CASAPPRVRLHEKLFF.